This T cell receptor beta chain was sequenced during a study of T cells in Graves' hyperthyroidism and ophthalmopathy (dated by TCRdb to the late 2010s). About the study as a whole: Peripheral blood samples were taken at the time of initial diagnosis, prior to any treatment. To identify distinguishing TCR V-J signatures, a discovery cohort of 95 to 100 patients was used, comprising 40 to 45 with Graves' ophthalmopathy and under 60 with stable Graves' hyperthyroidism. An independent validation cohort of fewer than 20 hyperthyroidism patients and approximately 16 patients who later progressed to ophthalmopathy tested prospective prediction of ophthalmopathy. The 100 discovery patients were randomly split 7:3 into training and test sets. In several Graves' hyperthyroidism patients, the study also compared T-cell repertoires from thyroid tissue with T-cell repertoires from blood. Once sampling was done, hyperthyroidism patients were given methimazole at a starting dose of 30 mg daily, whereas ophthalmopathy patients were given high-dose intravenous methylprednisolone. The paper reports TCR Vbeta CDR3 sequencing of 130 to 150 peripheral blood samples: around 41 ophthalmopathy, fewer than 80 hyperthyroidism and 17 progressor patients. Overall study results and their limits: In cross-validation, a model built on a 13 V-J signature told ophthalmopathy apart from stable hyperthyroidism with 85% to 90% sensitivity and 81% to 82% specificity, and in testing the same model reached 80%/75%. During validation, the model predicted progression to ophthalmopathy a median of about 6.3 months ahead of onset, with more than 55% sensitivity and roughly 72% specificity. No statistical method was used to fix the sample size in advance, and group allocation was not hidden from the investigators. Most expanded thyroid clonotypes (frequency above 0.001) were also found in blood, which suggests that blood repertoires may mirror thyroid immune responses.

The TCR beta CDR3 regions were amplified from RNA transcripts. A first-round RT-PCR of the TCR CDR3 used the HTBI primer set with the Qiagen OneStep RT-PCR kit. Libraries were constructed in a second round of multiplex PCR, after which size selection and purification were performed. Libraries were sequenced paired-end with 100 bp reads on an Illumina HiSeq2000. The source study handled its data this way. Raw data were processed with SOAPnuke, discarding reads with adapters, uncalled bases, mean Phred below 15, or no exact constant-primer or identifier match. High-quality paired reads were merged using COPE v1.2.5, and each unique nucleotide sequence was defined as a clonotype. MiTCR v1.1 was used to align clonotypes to the IMGT TRBV, TRBD and TRBJ reference segments. The analysis included only V-J combinations with a frequency above 0.0001, which together covered approximately 99% of the repertoires. A TCS score was defined as the ratio of F50 (clonal expansion) to E x V (chaos), with BLOSUM62-based TCRdist applied between CDR3 peptides within each V-J. Welch's t-statistics and random forest reduced around 550 V-J features to 13, which were used in a naive Bayes classifier (R e1071). TCRdb took the public reads, trimmed them with fastp at Q25, ran MiXCR for clone calling and kept in-frame beta chains. Rows merge per CDR3 protein into single entries with the most common DNA and genes. The V and J calls, along with clone size, are taken from TCRdb and not from the paper's own processing. Within this sample are about 640,000 distinct CDR3 sequences, with under 25% of them counted one time only. The ten largest clonotypes hold over 30% of the sample.

Ophthalmopathy patients had moderately to severely active disease, Clinical Activity Score of at least 3, NOSPECS grade of at least 4, and duration under 3 months. Exclusion was applied to patients with uncontrolled infections, other autoimmune diseases, pregnancy or lactation. Diagnoses relied on clinical symptoms, serum thyroxine and TRAb, thyroid ultrasound and orbital computed tomography. Ficoll-Paque density gradient centrifugation was used to isolate PBMCs from about 10 ml of fresh peripheral blood. Trizol reagent was used to extract total RNA, and RNA quality was then checked on an Agilent 2100 Bioanalyzer. This clonotype was detected only a few times. Its antigen is currently not known. The sample holds no much larger clone one base away, and base qualities are not on file. Sequences were obtained from blood. This receptor was identified in a young man with Graves' ophthalmopathy.

Here is the DNA: TGCAGCGTCGCCGGGACAGGGTGGTCGGGCGAGCAGTACTTC. Translated, this gives CSVAGTGWSGEQYF. The V gene is TRBV29-1 and the J gene is TRBJ2-7; TRBD1 aligns with 9 central bases. The CDR3 goes from the cysteine to the phenylalanine over 14 residues. Only the CDR3 DNA is retained, 42 bases long and in frame from the first base. Trimming accounts for 6 bases at V and 6 bases at J, while the number of junction bases matched to no gene is 12. As encoded in the germline V gene, CDR1 is SQVTM while CDR2 is ANQGSEA.